This T cell receptor beta chain comes out of a study of cytomegalovirus exposure and HLA in healthy donors. V lost 4 bases, J lost 4 bases, and 5 bases stayed unmatched. This CDR3 has 15 residues. In germline, CDR1 is MRHNA, CDR2 SNTAGT. Regarding this clone: Its antigen is not known. Other DNA sequences within the sample encode an identical CDR3.

Findings and limits, study-wide: Listed as cytomegalovirus-associated were around 160 TCR beta chains. In a later analysis, compared with equally common non-associated chains, HLA-associated beta chains were more expanded. In a later analysis, CMV-associated beta chains were mostly HLA-associated, it appeared. Association of a missense DCLRE1C variant with TCR beta V- and J-gene trimming was reported in a later analysis.

This PCR relied on a set of 60 Vbeta primers and 13 Jbeta primers. Assay: immunoSEQ multiplex PCR; the TCRdb copy retains only in-frame clones and omits some. This table holds about 140,000 clones, roughly three quarters found once. This sequence joins TRBV6-4 and TRBJ1-1; 11 bases line up with TRBD1. The specimen sequenced was PBMCs. The source of this sequence is a man aged 55 to 69 in good health and CMV-seronegative. The CDR3 spells CASSADRGLGTEAFF. DNA of the CDR3: TGTGCCAGCAGTGCGGACAGGGGGCTCGGCACTGAAGCTTTCTTT.